The entry that follows covers one T cell receptor (beta chain) sequence. The method was immunoSEQ multiplex PCR; TCRdb's version includes in-frame clones alone and lacks a portion of them. The repertoire consists of 200,000 to 250,000 clones, with approximately 84% occurring once and the leading ten covering roughly 7.6%. The record originates from a study of blood T cell repertoires in COVID-19. Per germline, CDR1 LNHNV and CDR2 YYDKDF (reference sequence). The ends were cut back, 6 bases at V and 7 bases at J, with 10 bases in the middle. CDR3 length: 12 residues. The clonotype originates from a woman aged 80 or over with COVID-19, enrolled during active disease. V is TRBV15 and J is TRBJ1-5; a possible D gene is TRBD1 (6 bases). The source material was peripheral blood. The CDR3 region is CATRRGSQPQHF. CDR3 bases: TGTGCCACCAGAAGGGGGAGCCAGCCCCAGCATTTT.